A selection of T cell receptor beta chains follows, all from one sample in a study of cytomegalovirus exposure and HLA in healthy donors. TCRdb's table, derived via immunoSEQ multiplex PCR, lists solely in-frame clones and lacks some. The table records 130,000 to 150,000 clones, roughly 89% of them present only once. Material: PBMCs. The origin of the receptors is a woman aged 18-35 years in good health and CMV-seropositive. The CDR3 runs from the conserved cysteine through the conserved F or W. Each record gives: J gene, D gene, clone size, V gene, CDR3 protein, CDR3 DNA. The D gene is left open where the match is weak. Clone size, where shown, is once, few, many, or a class for clones that have expanded.

J: TRBJ1-6
D: TRBD1
size: .
V: TRBV18
CDR3: CASSPRQGASLDSPLHF
DNA: TGTGCCAGCTCACCGCGACAGGGGGCTTCGTTAGATTCACCCCTCCACTTT

J: TRBJ1-2
D: .
size: .
V: TRBV5-6
CDR3: CASSISGRRYGYTF
DNA: TGTGCCAGCAGCATTAGCGGCCGACGATATGGCTACACCTTC

J: TRBJ2-5
D: .
size: .
V: TRBV29-1
CDR3: CSVGPRGVETQYF
DNA: TGCAGCGTTGGTCCCAGGGGCGTAGAGACCCAGTACTTC

J: TRBJ1-1
D: TRBD1
size: .
V: TRBV18
CDR3: CASSPWTGSNTEAFF
DNA: TGTGCCAGCTCACCCTGGACAGGCTCTAACACTGAAGCTTTCTTT

J: TRBJ1-1
D: TRBD1
size: .
V: TRBV2
CDR3: CASRYVTGGTEAFF
DNA: TGTGCCAGCAGATACGTCACAGGGGGCACTGAAGCTTTCTTT

J: TRBJ2-7
D: TRBD1
size: .
V: TRBV7-4
CDR3: CASSLGYQLSGDRPYEQYF
DNA: TGTGCCAGCAGCTTAGGCTATCAACTGTCCGGGGACAGGCCCTACGAGCAGTACTTC

J: TRBJ2-3
D: TRBD2
size: .
V: TRBV11-1
CDR3: CASSLVGTSGTDTQYF
DNA: TGTGCCAGCAGCTTAGTAGGGACTAGCGGCACAGATACGCAGTATTTT

J: TRBJ2-7
D: .
size: .
V: TRBV10-2
CDR3: CASSEYLHSTYEQYF
DNA: TGCGCCAGCAGTGAGTATTTGCACAGCACCTACGAGCAGTACTTC

J: TRBJ2-5
D: .
size: .
V: TRBV7-3
CDR3: CASSLSMGGRETQYF
DNA: TGTGCCAGCAGCTTAAGTATGGGGGGAAGAGAGACCCAGTACTTC

J: TRBJ1-4
D: .
size: .
V: TRBV29-1
CDR3: CSVYGQNEKLFF
DNA: TGCAGCGTTTATGGACAGAATGAAAAACTGTTTTTT

J: TRBJ1-6
D: .
size: .
V: TRBV18
CDR3: CASSPGDQGRISPLHF
DNA: TGTGCCAGCTCACCAGGGGATCAGGGTCGTATTTCACCCCTCCACTTT

J: TRBJ1-2
D: TRBD1
size: few
V: TRBV27
CDR3: CASSPQDRVYGYTF
DNA: TGTGCCAGCAGTCCGCAGGACAGGGTTTATGGCTACACCTTC

J: TRBJ1-2
D: .
size: .
V: TRBV5-1
CDR3: CASSLEGPLGGYTF
DNA: TGCGCCAGCAGCTTGGAGGGGCCTTTAGGAGGCTACACCTTC

J: TRBJ2-1
D: TRBD1
size: .
V: TRBV5-4
CDR3: CASRVGTGLGDEQFF
DNA: TGTGCCAGCAGAGTGGGGACAGGGCTTGGCGATGAGCAGTTCTTC

J: TRBJ1-1
D: .
size: .
V: TRBV5-1
CDR3: CASGWGDNTEAFF
DNA: TGCGCCAGCGGCTGGGGGGATAACACTGAAGCTTTCTTT

J: TRBJ2-7
D: .
size: .
V: TRBV7-6
CDR3: CASSSDYEQYF
DNA: TGTGCCAGCAGCTCAGATTACGAGCAGTACTTC

J: TRBJ2-7
D: .
size: .
V: TRBV7-8
CDR3: CASRATATGTYSYEQYF
DNA: TGTGCCAGCAGGGCAACAGCTACCGGGACATACTCCTACGAGCAGTACTTC

J: TRBJ2-1
D: .
size: .
V: TRBV7-9
CDR3: CASSPQGSVAYNEQFF
DNA: TGTGCCAGCAGCCCCCAGGGGTCGGTGGCTTACAATGAGCAGTTCTTC

J: TRBJ2-7
D: TRBD1
size: .
V: TRBV28
CDR3: CASSPNPGQGGYEQYF
DNA: TGTGCCAGCAGTCCCAACCCGGGACAGGGCGGCTACGAGCAGTACTTC

J: TRBJ1-1
D: .
size: .
V: TRBV2
CDR3: CASSDSLRDTEAFF
DNA: TGTGCCAGCAGTGATAGTCTAAGAGACACTGAAGCTTTCTTT

J: TRBJ2-3
D: .
size: .
V: TRBV28
CDR3: CASSLPSAGSDTQYF
DNA: TGTGCCAGCAGTTTACCATCGGCGGGCTCAGATACGCAGTATTTT

J: TRBJ1-1
D: .
size: .
V: TRBV18
CDR3: CASSLQGLDKLQEAFF
DNA: TGTGCCAGCTCACTCCAAGGTTTAGACAAGCTACAAGAAGCTTTCTTT

J: TRBJ2-1
D: TRBD1
size: .
V: TRBV5-4
CDR3: CASSYGTAYNEQFF
DNA: TGTGCCAGCAGCTACGGGACAGCTTACAATGAGCAGTTCTTC

J: TRBJ2-2
D: .
size: .
V: TRBV7-9
CDR3: CALPGVPAGELFF
DNA: TGTGCCCTACCGGGTGTCCCAGCCGGGGAGCTGTTTTTT

J: TRBJ2-7
D: .
size: .
V: TRBV19
CDR3: CASRDSTYEQYF
DNA: TGTGCCAGCCGAGACTCCACCTACGAGCAGTACTTC

J: TRBJ1-4
D: .
size: .
V: TRBV28
CDR3: CASRDSLGEKLFF
DNA: TGTGCCAGCAGGGACAGCCTAGGGGAAAAACTGTTTTTT

J: TRBJ1-1
D: TRBD1
size: .
V: TRBV28
CDR3: CASSSTGGPRGSEAFF
DNA: TGTGCCAGCAGTTCTACAGGGGGTCCCAGAGGCTCGGAAGCTTTCTTT

J: TRBJ2-2
D: TRBD2
size: .
V: TRBV19
CDR3: CASSREYSGGPHTGELFF
DNA: TGTGCCAGTAGTAGAGAATATAGCGGGGGCCCACACACCGGGGAGCTGTTTTTT

J: TRBJ2-3
D: TRBD2
size: .
V: TRBV6-6
CDR3: CASTAAGNTDTQYF
DNA: TGTGCCAGCACTGCAGCGGGGAACACAGATACGCAGTATTTT

J: TRBJ2-1
D: TRBD1
size: .
V: TRBV7-9
CDR3: CASSRRDPTGVWTNNEQFF
DNA: TGTGCCAGCAGCCGCAGAGACCCGACAGGGGTTTGGACGAACAATGAGCAGTTCTTC

J: TRBJ2-1
D: .
size: .
V: TRBV18
CDR3: CASSPSSSGTYNEQFF
DNA: TGTGCCAGCTCACCCTCGAGTAGCGGAACCTACAATGAGCAGTTCTTC

J: TRBJ1-5
D: .
size: .
V: TRBV9
CDR3: CASSVGGRTFVEPQHF
DNA: TGTGCCAGCAGCGTAGGAGGGAGGACCTTCGTAGAGCCCCAGCATTTT

J: TRBJ2-2
D: .
size: .
V: TRBV13
CDR3: CASSLGTATGELFF
DNA: TGTGCCAGCAGCTTAGGGACAGCCACCGGGGAGCTGTTTTTT

J: TRBJ1-2
D: TRBD1
size: .
V: TRBV6-5
CDR3: CASSRGQGINYGYTF
DNA: TGTGCCAGCAGCCGCGGACAGGGCATAAACTATGGCTACACCTTC

J: TRBJ2-1
D: TRBD1
size: .
V: TRBV7-9
CDR3: CASSLMTGGILEQFF
DNA: TGTGCCAGCAGCTTAATGACAGGGGGGATACTGGAGCAGTTCTTC

J: TRBJ2-2
D: .
size: .
V: TRBV27
CDR3: CASSLSMGRANTGELFF
DNA: TGTGCCAGCAGTTTATCGATGGGCAGGGCGAACACCGGGGAGCTGTTTTTT

J: TRBJ1-2
D: .
size: .
V: TRBV5-8
CDR3: CACRSDGYGYTF
DNA: TGTGCATGCAGGTCCGATGGCTATGGCTACACCTTC

J: TRBJ2-5
D: .
size: .
V: TRBV4-2
CDR3: CASSQRDQETQYF
DNA: TGTGCCAGCAGCCAACGGGACCAAGAGACCCAGTACTTC

J: TRBJ1-2
D: TRBD1
size: few
V: TRBV7-9
CDR3: CASSGYRGRNYGYTF
DNA: TGTGCCAGCAGCGGATACAGGGGGCGGAACTATGGCTACACCTTC

J: TRBJ2-7
D: TRBD1
size: .
V: TRBV29-1
CDR3: CSVGAGGAAGEQYF
DNA: TGCAGCGTTGGGGCAGGGGGCGCCGCGGGGGAGCAGTACTTC

J: TRBJ1-2
D: .
size: .
V: TRBV12-5
CDR3: CASGSTVRGGYTF
DNA: TGTGCTAGTGGTTCGACCGTCCGGGGGGGCTACACCTTC

J: TRBJ2-7
D: TRBD1
size: .
V: TRBV29-1
CDR3: CSATLQGAEQYF
DNA: TGCAGCGCTACCCTACAGGGGGCCGAGCAGTACTTC

J: TRBJ2-3
D: .
size: .
V: TRBV19
CDR3: CASRNPSEAAGPSTDTQYF
DNA: TGTGCCAGTAGGAATCCCTCTGAAGCGGCGGGGCCCAGCACAGATACGCAGTATTTT

J: TRBJ2-7
D: .
size: .
V: TRBV5-6
CDR3: CASSLQEKQYF
DNA: TGTGCCAGCAGCTTACAGGAGAAGCAGTACTTC

J: TRBJ2-7
D: TRBD2
size: .
V: TRBV9
CDR3: CASSPGGDEQYF
DNA: TGTGCCAGCAGCCCGGGGGGGGACGAGCAGTACTTC

J: TRBJ2-4
D: .
size: .
V: TRBV7-8
CDR3: CASSGRTDLAKNIQYF
DNA: TGTGCCAGCAGCGGCCGGACAGATTTAGCCAAAAACATTCAGTACTTC

J: TRBJ2-5
D: TRBD2
size: .
V: TRBV9
CDR3: CASSVGIGTSGGQETQYF
DNA: TGTGCCAGCAGCGTAGGGATCGGGACTAGCGGGGGCCAAGAGACCCAGTACTTC

J: TRBJ2-1
D: TRBD2
size: .
V: TRBV6-5
CDR3: CASRTGTSGYNEQFF
DNA: TGTGCCAGCAGGACCGGGACTAGCGGCTACAATGAGCAGTTCTTC

J: TRBJ1-1
D: .
size: few
V: TRBV5-4
CDR3: CASSLAGLRNTEAFF
DNA: TGTGCCAGCAGCTTGGCAGGGTTAAGGAACACTGAAGCTTTCTTT

J: TRBJ2-7
D: TRBD2
size: .
V: TRBV7-8
CDR3: CASSLDPGGGLYEQYF
DNA: TGTGCCAGCAGCTTAGACCCCGGCGGGGGACTGTACGAGCAGTACTTC

J: TRBJ2-7
D: TRBD2
size: .
V: TRBV7-2
CDR3: CASSYRLAGGLSYEQYF
DNA: TGTGCCAGCAGCTATCGACTAGCGGGGGGCCTCTCCTACGAGCAGTACTTC

J: TRBJ2-5
D: TRBD2
size: .
V: TRBV7-2
CDR3: CASSLELAGQETQYF
DNA: TGTGCCAGCAGCTTAGAACTAGCGGGGCAAGAGACCCAGTACTTC

J: TRBJ1-2
D: .
size: .
V: TRBV9
CDR3: CASSVEAGRHGYTF
DNA: TGTGCCAGCAGCGTAGAGGCAGGGCGGCATGGCTACACCTTC